A single sample gave rise to the 5 T cell receptor beta chains below, sequenced in a study of blood T cell repertoires in COVID-19 (dated by TCRdb to 2020 to 2022). The library was prepared using the immunoSEQ multiplex PCR assay. What TCRdb holds here is the immuneACCESS table cut down to in-frame rearrangements. Part of the clones is not present; checked against another copy, under half of the missing clones reflect an unresolved V gene, and the others are unexplained. This sample is represented by nearly 200,000 clones; about four fifths of them were singletons. The top ten clones comprise approximately 5.1% of the sample. Sequenced sample: peripheral blood. All receptors come from a woman in her sixties or seventies with active or convalescent COVID-19.

Comment on this clone: A read error may produce the germline difference seen at one junction end. The V gene is TRBV5-1, the J gene TRBJ1-1, with D possibly matching TRBD1 (5 bases). The CDR3 covers 13 residues. Germline V gives CDR1 SGHRS, CDR2 YFSETQ. CDR3 in DNA: TGCGCCAGCAGATTGGACACGAACACTGAAGCTTTCTTT. It translates to CASRLDTNTEAFF. The whole variable domain, filled in from reference TRBV5-1 and TRBJ1-1, reads KAGVTQTPRYLIKTRGQQVTLSCSPISGHRSVSWYQQTPGQGLQFLFEYFSETQRNKGNFPGRFSGRQFSNSRSEMNVSTLELGDSALYLCASRLDTNTEAFFGQGTRLTVV.

The gene calls are TRBV19 and TRBJ1-5; 7 bases are shared with TRBD1. Per germline, CDR1 LNHDA and CDR2 SQIVND (reference sequence). Unmatched junction bases numbered 7, after V lost 7 bases and J lost 1 base. CDR3 length: 15 residues. The CDR3 region is CASNSGQTSNQPQHF. The CDR3 region has the DNA TGTGCCAGTAACTCGGGACAGACCAGCAATCAGCCCCAGCATTTT.

J is TRBJ1-3 and V is TRBV19, with D maybe TRBD1 (6 bases). The germline V and J ends were trimmed by 3 bases and 0 bases, with 12 bases remaining between them. CDR3 size: 16 residues. CDR1 and CDR2 (germline): LNHDA, SQIVND (reference sequence). CDR3 residues: CASSIVTGHSGNTIYF. CDR3 sequence (DNA): TGTGCCAGTAGTATCGTGACAGGCCACTCTGGAAACACCATATATTTT.

The chain joins TRBV20-1 to TRBJ2-5, with D tentatively TRBD2 (5 bases). V lost 6 bases and J 7 bases, leaving 12 bases between the germline ends. The CDR3 length is 11 residues. Per germline, CDR1 DFQATT and CDR2 SNEGSKA (reference sequence). The chain's CDR3 is CSALGEVTQYF. DNA for the CDR3: TGCAGTGCCCTCGGGGAAGTGACCCAGTACTTC.

The rearrangement links TRBV11-3 to TRBJ2-7, with a tentative D call TRBD1 (5 bases). The CDR3 has 13 residues. The V end lost 0 bases, the J end lost 3 bases, and 6 bases lay between the germline ends. The germline V gene has CDR1 SGHNT and CDR2 YENEEA. Here the CDR3 DNA reads TGTGCCAGCAGCTTAGAAGACAGCTACGAGCAGTACTTC. This translates into CASSLEDSYEQYF.